Each of the 16 T cell receptor beta chains below was sequenced from the same sample in a study of blood T cell repertoires in COVID-19. Sequencing used immunoSEQ multiplex PCR; TCRdb keeps in-frame clones, though not all of them. The sample yields about 160,000 clones, roughly 84% seen once. Sequencing input: peripheral blood. The receptors were sampled from an elderly woman with active or convalescent COVID-19.

The gene calls are TRBV9 and TRBJ1-6; 7 nucleotides agree with TRBD1. This CDR3 region has 16 residues. V lost 0 bases, J lost 5 bases, and 5 bases stayed unmatched. Germline lookup yields CDR1 SGDLS and CDR2 YYNGEE. CDR3 in amino acids: CASSVEIGTDNSPLHF. CDR3 bases: TGTGCCAGCAGCGTAGAGATTGGGACAGATAATTCACCCCTCCACTTT.

V and J are TRBV30 and TRBJ2-3; 13 nucleotides agree with TRBD2. J was trimmed by 7 bases and V by 1 base; bases with no gene match: 8. CDR3 length equals 16 residues. Germline V CDR1 and CDR2: GTSNPN, SVGIG (reference sequence). Here the CDR3 DNA reads TGTGCCTGGAGTGCCCACACTAGCGGGGGGGTAAATACGCAGTATTTT. Translated: CAWSAHTSGGVNTQYF.

This clone came up a few times. The chain uses TRBV4-1 and TRBJ1-2; D unresolved. Looked up from germline, CDR1 is MGHRA and CDR2 is YSYEKL. Trimming took off 7 bases at V and 8 bases at J, with 23 bases between the two ends. This CDR3 has 15 residues. CDR3 loop: CASTQIGGVGGGYTF. Here the CDR3 DNA reads TGCGCCAGCACTCAAATTGGCGGTGTGGGTGGAGGCTACACCTTC.

The chain links TRBV7-2 to TRBJ2-1; possible D gene TRBD2, 5 bases. Trimming stripped 0 bases from V and 0 bases from J, with 6 bases between. Germline lookup yields CDR1 SGHTA and CDR2 FQGNSA. This CDR3 is built from 15 residues. CDR3 sequence reads: CASSLAAGSYNEQFF. The CDR3, as DNA: TGTGCCAGCAGCTTAGCTGCGGGCTCCTACAATGAGCAGTTCTTC. The full variable domain, with the rest looked up from reference TRBV7-2 and TRBJ2-1, is GAGVSQSPSNKVTEKGKDVELRCDPISGHTALYWYRQSLGQGLEFLIYFQGNSAPDKSGLPSDRFSAERTGGSVSTLTIQRTQQEDSAVYLCASSLAAGSYNEQFFGPGTRLTVL.

The CDR3: CASRAGSSNQPQHF. CDR3 DNA sequence: TGTGCCAGCAGGGCGGGGTCAAGCAATCAGCCCCAGCATTTT. This chain uses TRBV2 with TRBJ1-5; the D is unclear. The V end lost 6 bases, the J end lost 1 base, and 10 bases lay between the germline ends. The CDR3 runs 14 residues. The germline gives CDR1 SNHLY, CDR2 FYNNEI.

The CDR3 loop reads CASSTRQGAGANVLTF. The CDR3 DNA follows: TGTGCCAGCAGCACCAGACAGGGCGCTGGGGCCAACGTCCTGACTTTC. The chain links TRBV28 to TRBJ2-6; 7 bases align to TRBD1. The CDR3 extends over 16 amino acids. V shed 6 bases, J shed 2 bases, and the junction held 7 bases outside the gene matches. Looked up from germline, CDR1 is MDHEN and CDR2 is SYDVKM.

This chain connects TRBV7-2 to TRBJ2-7, with TRBD1 matching over 8 bases. The CDR3 consists of 14 residues. Trimming at V came to 4 bases and at J to 5 bases, leaving 7 bases not matched to a gene. Germline lookup yields CDR1 SGHTA and CDR2 FQGNSA. The CDR3 sequence: CASSSQGAKDEQYF. CDR3 in DNA: TGTGCCAGCAGCTCCCAGGGGGCGAAGGACGAGCAGTACTTC. Drawing the rest from reference TRBV7-2 and TRBJ2-7, the complete variable domain is GAGVSQSPSNKVTEKGKDVELRCDPISGHTALYWYRQSLGQGLEFLIYFQGNSAPDKSGLPSDRFSAERTGGSVSTLTIQRTQQEDSAVYLCASSSQGAKDEQYFGPGTRLTVT.

The chain couples TRBV6-5 to TRBJ1-2; tentative D call: TRBD1 (6 bases). Trimming removed 6 bases at V and 4 bases at J, with 15 bases between. The CDR3 length is 14 residues. Per germline, CDR1 MNHEY and CDR2 SVGAGI. This CDR3 is CASSLQGVGYGYTF. The CDR3 DNA is TGTGCCAGCAGCCTACAGGGAGTAGGCTATGGCTACACCTTC.

The chain couples TRBV11-3 to TRBJ1-3; D gene uncertain. The CDR3 is made up of 14 amino acids. The germline V gene has CDR1 SGHNT and CDR2 YENEEA. V dropped 5 bases and J dropped 2 bases, with 10 bases sitting between them. The chain's CDR3 is CASSQGSTGNTIYF. The CDR3 nucleotides are TGTGCCAGCAGCCAAGGGAGTACTGGAAACACCATATATTTT.

The chain uses TRBV27 and TRBJ1-1; D is uncertain. This CDR3 comprises 13 residues. Deletions cut 3 bases from V and 3 bases from J, with 8 bases between. The V gene's germline CDR1 is MNHEY and CDR2 SMNVEV (reference sequence). The CDR3 is CASSFRADTEAFF. In DNA, the CDR3 is TGTGCCAGCAGTTTCCGAGCGGACACTGAAGCTTTCTTT.

This clone has more than one count but fewer than ten. V is TRBV18 and J is TRBJ1-6, with no clear D. Trimming left V 10 bases short and J 7 bases short, with 17 bases between. The CDR3 length is 14 residues. Germline lookup yields CDR1 KGHSH and CDR2 LQKENI. Here the CDR3 DNA reads TGTGCCATCCCCGGGTTTCCAACGAATTCACCCCTCCACTTT. This gives the protein CAIPGFPTNSPLHF. Based on the CDR3 plus reference TRBV18 and TRBJ1-6, the full variable domain is NAGVMQNPRHLVRRRGQEARLRCSPMKGHSHVYWYRQLPEEGLKFMVYLQKENIIDESGMPKERFSAEFPKEGPSILRIQQVVRGDSAAYFCAIPGFPTNSPLHFGNGTRLTVT.

The chain carries TRBV19 and TRBJ1-3; TRBD1 matches 7 bases. Germline V CDR1 and CDR2: LNHDA, SQIVND (reference sequence). V lost 5 bases to trimming and J lost 0 bases; unmatched junction nucleotides: 4. The CDR3 length is 15 residues. In DNA, the CDR3 is TGTGCCAGTAGTTGGGACAGAAACTCTGGAAACACCATATATTTT. This sequence encodes CASSWDRNSGNTIYF.

The J gene is TRBJ1-2, the V gene TRBV19; weak D call: TRBD1 (6 bases). V shed 2 bases and J shed 2 bases, with 9 bases lying between them. CDR3 size: 14 residues. Germline loops: CDR1 LNHDA, CDR2 SQIVND (reference sequence). The CDR3, as DNA: TGTGCCAGTAGTATATGGACAGTCAACTATGGCTACACCTTC. This encodes CASSIWTVNYGYTF.

The rearrangement uses TRBV6-5 and TRBJ1-1; 9 bases are a match to TRBD1. CDR1 is MNHEY, CDR2 SVGAGI, per germline. J was trimmed by 5 bases and V by 7 bases; bases with no gene match: 11. This CDR3 has 15 amino acids. The CDR3 bases are TGTGCCAGCACCATAGGACAGGGGCTGGGGACTGAAGCTTTCTTT. It codes for CASTIGQGLGTEAFF.

The rearrangement links TRBV19 to TRBJ1-4; 9 bases are a match to TRBD1. The CDR3 is made up of 16 amino acids. Germline CDR1 and CDR2: LNHDA and SQIVND (reference sequence). J gave up 3 bases and V 4 bases, and 6 bases lay outside the gene matches. The CDR3 bases are TGTGCCAGTAGTAGATATGGGACAGGGCCTAATGAAAAACTGTTTTTT. It specifies CASSRYGTGPNEKLFF.

The V gene is TRBV6-2 or TRBV6-3, the J gene TRBJ1-6; 9 positions agree with TRBD1. Germline CDR1 and CDR2: MNHEY and SVGEGT. CDR3 length equals 15 residues. Trimming at V came to 6 bases and at J to 7 bases, leaving 7 bases not matched to a gene. CDR3 in DNA: TGTGCCAGCAGGCCTCCGGGACAGGGCAATTCACCCCTCCACTTT. Its protein is CASRPPGQGNSPLHF.